A single sample is the source of the 24 T cell receptor beta chains below, sequenced in a study of cytomegalovirus exposure and HLA in healthy donors. Profiling relied on immunoSEQ multiplex PCR, and the TCRdb table lists in-frame clones only, not all of them. The sample lists tens of thousands of clones, more than 80% occurring once. Sequences were obtained from PBMCs. The origin of the receptors is a woman under 30 in good health and CMV-seronegative.

The V and J genes are TRBV15 and TRBJ2-5; perhaps TRBD1 as D (5 bases). The J call may not be correct, given that the DNA end is closer to TRBJ2-7. This CDR3 is built from 16 residues. Looked up from germline, CDR1 is LNHNV and CDR2 is YYDKDF (reference sequence). The CDR3 coding sequence is TGTGCCACCAGCAGAGATCCTTCCCAGGGTCGGTACGAGCAGTACTTC. Protein sequence: CATSRDPSQGRYEQYF.

The chain joins TRBV10-3 to TRBJ2-7; TRBD2 aligns across 7 bases. CDR1 is ENHRY and CDR2 is SYGVKD in the germline V gene. The CDR3 is 17 residues long. V dropped 5 bases and J dropped 2; count of bases not matched to a gene: 15. DNA of the CDR3: TGTGCCATCAGTTTGGGGGGGTCCGGGACGGAGACCTACGAGCAGTACTTC. Translated: CAISLGGSGTETYEQYF.

As DNA, the CDR3 is TGTGCCAGCAGCTTAGAGGGTGCAGGGCCCAATGAGCAGTTCTTC. It yields the protein CASSLEGAGPNEQFF. V is TRBV11-2 and J is TRBJ2-1; D is perhaps TRBD1 (5 bases). Trimming pared 0 bases from V and 6 bases from J, leaving 12 bases between. CDR1 and CDR2 from the germline V gene are SGHAT and FQNNGV. The length of the CDR3 is 15 residues.

CDR3 coding DNA: TGTGCCATCAGACTAGCGGTGGGCACAGATACGCAGTATTTT. This gives the protein CAIRLAVGTDTQYF. J is TRBJ2-3 and V is TRBV10-3; 8 bases agree with TRBD2. The J segment lost 1 base and the V segment lost 6 bases, leaving 3 bases of the junction unmatched. This CDR3 comprises 14 residues. Per germline, CDR1 ENHRY and CDR2 SYGVKD.

V gene TRBV7-9 combines with J gene TRBJ1-6; 7 positions match TRBD1. Unmatched junction bases numbered 0, after V lost 0 bases and J lost 1 base. Germline V lookup: CDR1 SEHNR, CDR2 FQNEAQ (reference sequence). CDR3 length: 16 residues. The DNA for the CDR3 is TGTGCCAGCAGCTTAGCCAGGGGGTCCTATAATTCACCCCTCCACTTT. Translation gives CASSLARGSYNSPLHF.

The V and J genes are TRBV7-2 and TRBJ2-7; D perhaps matches TRBD1 (6 bases). Deletions cut 3 bases from V and 1 base from J, with 10 bases between. Germline CDR1 is SGHTA and CDR2 is FQGNSA. This CDR3 is built from 14 residues. The DNA for the CDR3 is TGTGCCAGCAGCTTGATGCAGGGGTCCTACGAGCAGTACTTC. Translation gives CASSLMQGSYEQYF.

The V gene is TRBV6-1, the J gene TRBJ2-2, with TRBD2 as a possible D gene (6 bases). CDR1 is MNHNS and CDR2 is SASEGT in the germline V gene. V shed 8 bases and J shed 6 bases, with 10 bases lying between them. This CDR3 spans 12 amino acids. The CDR3 nucleotides read TGTGCCAGCCGGTCTAGCGCCGGGGAGCTGTTTTTT. Its translation: CASRSSAGELFF.

The chain has TRBV14 and TRBJ2-7; 14 bases are a match to TRBD2. Germline V CDR1 and CDR2: SGHDN, FVKESK. This CDR3 is 17 amino acids long. The ends lost 3 bases at V and 5 bases at J; junction bases unmatched: 9. CDR3 DNA sequence: TGTGCCAGCAGCCAGTACGGACTAGCGGGAGGATGGAACGAGCAGTACTTC. Its translation: CASSQYGLAGGWNEQYF.

The rearrangement joins TRBV5-1 to TRBJ2-7, with 11 bases fitting TRBD2. CDR1 is SGHRS and CDR2 is YFSETQ in the germline V gene. This CDR3 spans 17 amino acids. Losses at the gene ends were 4 bases for V and 0 bases for J; bases not matched to a gene: 9. CDR3 DNA: TGCGCCAGCAGCCCGACAGCTACTAGCGGGGGCTCCTACGAGCAGTACTTC. This translates into CASSPTATSGGSYEQYF.

The chain has TRBV13 and TRBJ2-1, with TRBD1 identical over 9 bases. The CDR3 is made up of 15 amino acids. The germline V gene encodes CDR1 PRHDT and CDR2 FYEKMQ (reference sequence). After removal of 1 base from V and 4 bases from J, the junction contained 2 bases not matched to a gene. CDR3 protein: CASSLAGQGYNEQFF. In nucleotides, the CDR3 is TGTGCCAGCAGCTTAGCGGGACAGGGTTACAATGAGCAGTTCTTC.

This clone was picked up one time. Other nucleotide sequences in the sample specify the same CDR3. CDR3 sequence reads: CASAAQGKNTEAFF. The CDR3 nucleotides read TGTGCTAGTGCCGCACAGGGGAAGAACACTGAAGCTTTCTTT. The chain carries TRBV12-5 and TRBJ1-1; TRBD1 agrees at 7 bases. The J segment lost 1 base and the V segment lost 7 bases, leaving 6 bases of the junction unmatched. The CDR3 contains 14 residues. Germline CDR1 reads LGHNT; CDR2 reads FRNRAP.

The chain couples TRBV21-1 to TRBJ2-7; TRBD2 is the table's D call, not checked against the DNA. TRBV21-1 is marked as a pseudogene. The CDR3 covers 16 residues. The CDR3 here is CASSSRPVTSSYEQYF. The CDR3 region has the DNA TGTGCCAGCAGCTCCAGGCCCGTGACTAGTTCCTACGAGCAGTACTTC.

This chain joins TRBV5-1 and TRBJ2-7; 11 bases match TRBD2. Germline V gives CDR1 SGHRS, CDR2 YFSETQ. The CDR3 is made up of 15 amino acids. V dropped 3 bases and J dropped 1; count of bases not matched to a gene: 3. The CDR3 loop is CASSSVAGGSYEQYF. DNA for the CDR3: TGCGCCAGCAGCTCTGTAGCGGGAGGGTCCTACGAGCAGTACTTC.

This chain links TRBV27 with TRBJ1-2; 9 nucleotides match TRBD1. V trimming: 6 bases; J trimming: 4 bases; junction bases outside the gene matches: 9. There are 15 residues in the CDR3. CDR1 is MNHEY and CDR2 is SMNVEV in the germline V gene (reference sequence). CDR3 bases: TGTGCCAGCAGACTACTACAGGGGGCGGTCTATGGCTACACCTTC. Translating it yields CASRLLQGAVYGYTF.

This clone has only one observation. The rearrangement uses TRBV18 and TRBJ2-1, with TRBD2 matching over 13 bases. The CDR3 length is 19 residues. Germline trimming cut 6 bases from V and 6 bases from J; bases unmatched to any gene: 17. The germline V gene has CDR1 KGHSH and CDR2 LQKENI. CDR3 region: CASSFSVGLAGTPFNEQFF. In DNA, the CDR3 is TGTGCCAGCTCCTTCTCAGTGGGACTAGCGGGAACTCCGTTCAATGAGCAGTTCTTC. The full variable domain, in which reference TRBV18 and TRBJ2-1 provide the parts outside the CDR3, is NAGVMQNPRHLVRRRGQEARLRCSPMKGHSHVYWYRQLPEEGLKFMVYLQKENIIDESGMPKERFSAEFPKEGPSILRIQQVVRGDSAAYFCASSFSVGLAGTPFNEQFFGPGTRLTVL.

The rearrangement links TRBV5-1 to TRBJ2-7, with 10 bases fitting TRBD2. J lost 0 bases, V lost 5 bases, and 8 bases had no gene match. Germline V gives CDR1 SGHRS, CDR2 YFSETQ. This CDR3 region has 16 residues. Written as DNA, the CDR3 is TGCGCCAGCAGGCAAACCAGCGGGAGGGGCTCCTACGAGCAGTACTTC. Encoded protein: CASRQTSGRGSYEQYF.

This clone was detected only a few times. The rearrangement links TRBV7-2 to TRBJ1-5, with 9 bases identical to TRBD1. From germline, CDR1 is SGHTA and CDR2 FQGNSA. This CDR3 is built from 18 residues. V shed 5 bases, J shed 2 bases, and the junction held 13 bases outside the gene matches. CDR3 sequence: CASSPYPGTGSGNQPQHF. CDR3 DNA: TGTGCCAGCAGCCCATACCCGGGGACAGGGTCGGGCAATCAGCCCCAGCATTTT.

This clone showed up just a few times. The chain combines TRBV10-3 with TRBJ2-7, with 7 bases identical to TRBD1. Per the germline V gene, CDR1 is ENHRY and CDR2 is SYGVKD. Trimming took 9 bases from V and 0 from J; bases not matched to a gene: 5. The CDR3 is 13 residues long. In DNA form, the CDR3 reads TGTGCCATACGACAGGGCGGCTCCTACGAGCAGTACTTC. This gives the protein CAIRQGGSYEQYF.

The V and J genes are TRBV5-4 and TRBJ2-2; 10 bases fit TRBD2. CDR3 length equals 16 residues. Germline-derived CDR1 and CDR2 are SGHNT and YYREEE (reference sequence). The junction had 4 bases not matched to a gene; V was cut back by 4 bases and J by 1 base. CDR3 DNA sequence: TGTGCCAGCAGCCGGGGACTAGCGAAGAACACCGGGGAGCTGTTTTTT. It is translated as CASSRGLAKNTGELFF.

The J gene is TRBJ1-5, the V gene TRBV6-1; D is uncertain. The germline gives CDR1 MNHNS, CDR2 SASEGT. The CDR3 consists of 13 residues. V gave up 0 bases and J gave up 6 bases, with 6 bases separating them. CDR3 bases: TGTGCCAGCAGTGAAGCTGGGCGTCAGCCCCAGCATTTT. Protein: CASSEAGRQPQHF.

The J gene is TRBJ2-7, the V gene TRBV5-1; possibly TRBD1 for D (6 bases). V lost 4 bases and J 7 bases, leaving 9 bases between the germline ends. CDR3 length equals 11 residues. Germline V lookup: CDR1 SGHRS, CDR2 YFSETQ. CDR3 DNA: TGCGCCAGCAGCCAACAGGGTGAGCAGTACTTC. Translation: CASSQQGEQYF.

The genes are TRBV7-9 and TRBJ1-1; no clear D. The CDR3 contains 13 residues. The ends were cut back, 5 bases at V and 2 bases at J, with 9 bases in the middle. Germline V gives CDR1 SEHNR, CDR2 FQNEAQ (reference sequence). The CDR3 here is CASSLAGNTEAFF. The CDR3 nucleotides are TGTGCCAGCAGCCTCGCAGGAAACACTGAAGCTTTCTTT.

The V call is TRBV4-2, the J call TRBJ2-3; TRBD1 might be the D (5 bases). V was cut by 1 base and J by 3 bases, with 17 bases left in between. The germline gives CDR1 LGHNA, CDR2 YNFKEQ. The CDR3 sequence is 17 residues long. The CDR3 DNA reads TGTGCCAGCAGCCAAGCTAGGTCAGGGAATCGAACAGATACGCAGTATTTT. It codes for CASSQARSGNRTDTQYF.

This chain's CDR3 is CASSPRDRGHDEQYF. In nucleotides, the CDR3 is TGTGCCAGCAGCCCTAGGGACAGGGGGCACGACGAGCAGTACTTC. J is TRBJ2-7 and V is TRBV6-5; 12 bases agree with TRBD1. V shed 6 bases, J shed 5 bases, and the junction held 8 bases outside the gene matches. The length of the CDR3 is 15 residues. Germline V gene data show CDR1 as MNHEY and CDR2 as SVGAGI.